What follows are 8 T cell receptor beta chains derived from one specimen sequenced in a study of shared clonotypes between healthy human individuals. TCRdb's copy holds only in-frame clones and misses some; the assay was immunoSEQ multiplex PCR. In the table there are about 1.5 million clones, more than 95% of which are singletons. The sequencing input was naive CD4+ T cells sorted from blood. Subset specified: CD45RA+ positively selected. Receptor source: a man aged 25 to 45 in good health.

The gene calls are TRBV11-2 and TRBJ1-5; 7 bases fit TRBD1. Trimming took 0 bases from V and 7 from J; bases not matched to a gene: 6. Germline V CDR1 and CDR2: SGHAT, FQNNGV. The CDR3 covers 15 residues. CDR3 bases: TGTGCCAGCAGCTTAGAGGTAGGGGGCAGGCAGCCCCAGCATTTT. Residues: CASSLEVGGRQPQHF.

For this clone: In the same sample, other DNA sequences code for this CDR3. The CDR3 DNA follows: TGCAGTGCTAGAGCGGAGTACGAGCAGTACTTC. This translates into CSARAEYEQYF. The J gene is TRBJ2-7, the V gene TRBV20-1; D is uncertain. Trimming removed 1 base from V and 4 bases from J, with 5 bases in between. This CDR3 contains 11 residues. Per germline, CDR1 DFQATT and CDR2 SNEGSKA (reference sequence).

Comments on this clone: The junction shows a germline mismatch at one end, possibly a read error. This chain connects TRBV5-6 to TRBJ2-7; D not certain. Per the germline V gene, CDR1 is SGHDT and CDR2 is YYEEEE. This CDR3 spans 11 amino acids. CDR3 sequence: CASSRFNTMDF. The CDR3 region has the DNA TGTGCCAGCAGCCGATTTAATACAATGGACTTC.

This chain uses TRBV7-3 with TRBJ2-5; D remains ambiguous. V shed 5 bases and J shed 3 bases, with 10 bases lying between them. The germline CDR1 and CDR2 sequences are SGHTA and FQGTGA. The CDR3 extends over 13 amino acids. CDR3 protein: CASSRPNEETQYF. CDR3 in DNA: TGTGCCAGCAGCCGTCCCAATGAAGAGACCCAGTACTTC.

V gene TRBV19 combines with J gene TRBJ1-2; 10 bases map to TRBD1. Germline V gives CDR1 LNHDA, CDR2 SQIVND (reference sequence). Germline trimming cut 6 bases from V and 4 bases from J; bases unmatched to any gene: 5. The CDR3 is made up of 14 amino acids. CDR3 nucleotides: TGTGCCAGTAGACCGGGACAGGGGCTCTATGGCTACACCTTC. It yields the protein CASRPGQGLYGYTF.

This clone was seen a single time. In nucleotides, the CDR3 is TGCGCCAGCAGCTTACTTACAGGTAGCCTCGCTCTTAACTCTGGGGCCAACGTCCTGACTTTC. Residues: CASSLLTGSLALNSGANVLTF. V usage is TRBV5-1 and J usage is TRBJ2-6; TRBD1 is a possible D gene (5 bases). The V end lost 2 bases, the J end lost 0 bases, and 24 bases lay between the germline ends. In germline, CDR1 is SGHRS, CDR2 YFSETQ. The CDR3 sequence is 21 residues long. Based on the CDR3 plus reference TRBV5-1 and TRBJ2-6, the full variable domain is KAGVTQTPRYLIKTRGQQVTLSCSPISGHRSVSWYQQTPGQGLQFLFEYFSETQRNKGNFPGRFSGRQFSNSRSEMNVSTLELGDSALYLCASSLLTGSLALNSGANVLTFGAGSRLTVL.

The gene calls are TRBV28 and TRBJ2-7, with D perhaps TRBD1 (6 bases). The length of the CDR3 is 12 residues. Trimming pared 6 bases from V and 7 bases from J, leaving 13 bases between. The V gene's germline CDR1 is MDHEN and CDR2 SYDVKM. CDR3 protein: CASSTPTGEQYF. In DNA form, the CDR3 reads TGTGCCAGCAGCACCCCGACAGGAGAGCAGTACTTC.

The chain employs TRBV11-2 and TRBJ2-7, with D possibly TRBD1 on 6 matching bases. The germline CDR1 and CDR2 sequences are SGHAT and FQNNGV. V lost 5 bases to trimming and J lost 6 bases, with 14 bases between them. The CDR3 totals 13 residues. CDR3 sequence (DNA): TGTGCCAGCAGCCAAGACAGGCCAAGCGAGCAGTACTTC. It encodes CASSQDRPSEQYF.